The rows below give T cell receptor beta chains drawn from one sample of a study of T cell repertoires and leukemia-associated antigens. These receptors have no identified antigens. TCRdb independently ran MiXCR on the 5' RACE reads; one entry per CDR3 protein. The sample lists 8,000 to 10,000 distinct CDR3 sequences; 43% were seen once. The specimen sequenced was CD3+ T cells sorted from blood and cultured. The receptor source for this set is a female donor in good health. Each CDR3 is given with its conserved first and last residue. D genes are given only for firm matches. Clone sizes are given selectively: once, few, many, or a class where the clone is expanded.

.	.	TRBV6-6	TRBJ2-1	CASSYSILPGAYNGQFF	TGTGCCAGCAGTTACTCGATCTTGCCCGGTGCCTACAATGGGCAGTTCTTC
few	.	TRBV7-2	TRBJ2-7	CASSLVGRGLRLDYEQYF	TGTGCCAGCAGCTTAGTCGGGAGGGGGCTCAGGTTAGACTACGAGCAGTACTTC
.	.	TRBV29-1	TRBJ2-5	CSASPNPLETQYF	TGCAGCGCTTCCCCCAATCCTCTGGAGACCCAGTACTTC
medium-sized	TRBD2	TRBV4-1	TRBJ2-4	CASSQLAGGWAKNIQYF	TGCGCCAGCAGCCAACTAGCGGGGGGGTGGGCCAAAAACATTCAGTACTTC
.	TRBD2	TRBV4-1	TRBJ2-2	CASSRGLAGPRTGELFF	TGCGCCAGCAGTCGAGGACTAGCGGGACCACGGACCGGGGAGCTGTTTTTT
.	.	TRBV6-5	TRBJ1-5	CASRLTENQPQHF	TGTGCCAGCAGACTGACAGAGAATCAGCCCCAGCATTTT
.	TRBD2	TRBV20-1	TRBJ2-1	CSARVLAGQNEQFF	TGCAGTGCTAGAGTGCTAGCGGGGCAAAATGAGCAGTTCTTC
.	TRBD2	TRBV5-5	TRBJ2-3	CASSELRGADTQYF	TGTGCCAGCAGCGAACTCCGGGGGGCAGATACGCAGTATTTT
.	.	TRBV15	TRBJ2-3	CATSREWGGTDTQYF	TGTGCCACCAGCAGAGAGTGGGGGGGCACAGATACGCAGTATTTT
many	.	TRBV20-1	TRBJ1-1	CSAITYGPMNTEAFF	TGCAGTGCTATAACCTACGGGCCAATGAACACTGAAGCTTTCTTT
.	.	TRBV20-1	TRBJ2-1	CSARDLGGQPGNEQFF	TGCAGTGCTAGAGATTTGGGGGGACAACCGGGGAATGAGCAGTTCTTC
.	TRBD1	TRBV5-1	TRBJ2-2	CASSLDRVNTGELFF	TGCGCCAGCAGCCTGGACAGGGTAAACACCGGGGAGCTGTTTTTT
many	.	TRBV5-1	TRBJ2-1	CASSFQGPGTNEQFF	TGCGCCAGCAGCTTCCAAGGACCCGGAACCAATGAGCAGTTCTTC
.	TRBD1	TRBV5-1	TRBJ2-7	CASSLDRGPSYEQYF	TGCGCCAGCAGCTTGGACAGGGGGCCCTCCTACGAGCAGTACTTC
.	TRBD1	TRBV18	TRBJ1-2	CASSPGQGTDYDYTF	TGTGCCAGCTCACCGGGACAGGGGACGGACTATGACTACACCTTC
.	TRBD1	TRBV7-3	TRBJ2-5	CASSPYRGETQYF	TGTGCCAGCAGCCCATACAGGGGAGAGACCCAGTACTTC
once	.	TRBV4-1	TRBJ1-5	CASSQERGRMTDSNQPQHF	TGCGCCAGCAGCCAAGAGCGGGGGCGGATGACAGATAGCAATCAGCCCCAGCATTTT
.	TRBD1	TRBV7-9	TRBJ2-2	CASSLRQGDYGELFF	TGTGCCAGCAGCCTCCGACAGGGGGATTACGGGGAGCTGTTTTTT
few	.	TRBV27	TRBJ1-6	CASSTYRNSPLHF	TGTGCCAGCAGTACTTATAGGAATTCACCCCTCCACTTT
.	TRBD1	TRBV18	TRBJ2-3	CASSPIGTGSIGDTQYF	TGTGCCAGCTCACCGATAGGGACAGGAAGCATAGGAGATACGCAGTATTTT
.	.	TRBV24-1	TRBJ2-5	CAAGQGNGPFQETQYF	TGTGCCGCCGGTCAGGGGAACGGGCCGTTCCAAGAGACCCAGTACTTC
.	TRBD2	TRBV29-1	TRBJ2-6	CSVKLAGGSGANVLTF	TGCAGCGTTAAACTAGCGGGAGGATCTGGGGCCAACGTCCTGACTTTC
many	.	TRBV6-2/TRBV6-3	TRBJ2-7	CASSYSATDILGEQYF	TGTGCCAGCAGTTACTCCGCTACAGACATATTGGGCGAGCAGTACTTC
.	.	TRBV4-3	TRBJ1-1	CASSQDEGHGSTEAFF	TGCGCCAGCAGCCAAGATGAGGGACATGGTTCCACTGAAGCTTTCTTT
.	TRBD2	TRBV20-1	TRBJ2-3	CSASTSGSRGTQYF	TGCAGTGCGTCCACTAGCGGGAGTCGGGGTACGCAGTATTTT
.	.	TRBV18	TRBJ2-7	CASSPSGVGEQYF	TGTGCCAGCTCACCATCCGGGGTCGGCGAGCAGTACTTC
few	TRBD1	TRBV12-3/TRBV12-4	TRBJ2-5	CASSGTDQETQYF	TGTGCCAGCAGCGGGACAGACCAAGAGACCCAGTACTTC
.	TRBD2	TRBV2	TRBJ2-7	CASTAGGGYKQYF	TGTGCCAGCACAGCGGGAGGCGGATACAAGCAGTACTTC
.	.	TRBV7-2	TRBJ2-7	CASSLWGTHEQYF	TGTGCCAGCAGCTTATGGGGGACTCACGAGCAGTACTTC
many	.	TRBV5-5	TRBJ2-3	CASVLDSGTDTQYF	TGTGCCAGCGTCTTGGATTCGGGCACAGATACGCAGTATTTT
medium-sized	.	TRBV19	TRBJ1-3	CASRRGNTIYF	TGTGCCAGTCGGCGAGGAAACACCATATATTTT
large	.	TRBV6-1	TRBJ1-5	CASSRTISNQPQHF	TGTGCCAGCAGCAGGACCATTAGCAATCAGCCCCAGCATTTT
few	.	TRBV6-5	TRBJ2-2	CASSYRGTGELFF	TGTGCCAGCAGTTACCGCGGGACCGGGGAGCTGTTTTTT
many	TRBD2	TRBV3-1	TRBJ2-1	CASSQDLAGGPNSEQFF	TGTGCCAGCAGCCAAGATCTGGCGGGAGGGCCGAACAGCGAGCAGTTCTTC
many	TRBD2	TRBV4-1	TRBJ2-1	CASSQEAGVPYNEQFF	TGCGCCAGCAGCCAAGAGGCGGGAGTCCCCTACAATGAGCAGTTCTTC
few	TRBD1	TRBV20-1	TRBJ2-7	CSAPTPGQGNEQYF	TGCAGTGCACCAACCCCGGGACAGGGAAACGAGCAGTACTTC
once	TRBD1	TRBV2	TRBJ1-5	CASLRFRGTENQPQHF	TGTGCCAGCCTCCGGTTCCGCGGGACAGAGAATCAGCCCCAGCATTTT
.	.	TRBV7-9	TRBJ2-4	CASSLGPTLAKNIQYF	TGTGCCAGCAGCTTAGGGCCGACACTAGCCAAAAACATTCAGTACTTC
few	.	TRBV20-1	TRBJ2-7	CSASEAQDTYEQYF	TGCAGTGCTAGCGAAGCTCAAGACACCTACGAGCAGTACTTC
few	.	TRBV7-6	TRBJ2-1	CASSRQHSGSSYNEQFF	TGTGCCAGCAGCCGTCAACATTCAGGGAGCTCCTACAATGAGCAGTTCTTC
large	.	TRBV5-1	TRBJ2-7	CASSRTNSYEQYF	TGCGCCAGCAGCAGGACTAACTCCTACGAGCAGTACTTC
.	TRBD2	TRBV20-1	TRBJ2-3	CSARDHFRPWAGEEDTQYF	TGCAGTGCTAGAGATCATTTTCGGCCGTGGGCGGGAGAGGAAGATACGCAGTATTTT
.	.	TRBV10-3	TRBJ1-1	CVTSEGHPRGAFF	TGTGTCACCAGTGAAGGCCATCCAAGAGGAGCTTTCTTT
.	.	TRBV5-1	TRBJ2-3	CASSLDYRTDAQYF	TGCGCCAGCAGTTTGGACTACCGCACAGATGCGCAGTATTTT
.	.	TRBV27	TRBJ2-7	CATQRGAGIDYEQYF	TGTGCCACCCAAAGAGGGGCAGGGATTGACTACGAGCAGTACTTC
once	.	TRBV5-1	TRBJ2-7	CASSLTSLTYEQYF	TGCGCCAGCAGCTTGACCAGCCTAACCTACGAGCAGTACTTC
.	.	TRBV29-1	TRBJ1-2	CSVRKGEGYTF	TGCAGCGTCCGGAAGGGGGAAGGCTACACCTTC
.	.	TRBV18	TRBJ1-5	CASSPSDTSNQPQHF	TGTGCCAGCTCACCTTCAGACACTAGCAATCAGCCCCAGCATTTT
large	.	TRBV24-1	TRBJ2-5	CATSQGNGPFQETQYF	TGTGCCACCAGTCAAGGGAACGGGCCGTTCCAAGAGACCCAGTACTTC
few	.	TRBV20-1	TRBJ2-7	CSAGGISYEQYF	TGCAGTGCTGGCGGGATCTCCTACGAGCAGTACTTC
few	TRBD1	TRBV20-1	TRBJ2-7	CSARTGGVYEQYF	TGCAGTGCTAGAACAGGGGGCGTCTACGAGCAGTACTTC
medium-sized	.	TRBV6-5	TRBJ2-2	CASSYPRLNSNTGELFF	TGTGCCAGCAGTTACCCCAGGCTCAATTCGAACACCGGGGAGCTGTTTTTT
few	.	TRBV20-1	TRBJ1-4	CSARENPGRGSASLFF	TGCAGTGCTAGAGAAAATCCCGGGAGGGGCTCCGCGAGCCTGTTTTTT